This T cell receptor beta chain was sequenced during a study of CD8 T cells in Susac syndrome. Study background: The sequenced Susac syndrome patients included over 5 who had clinically active disease and 8 or 9 who were in remission. When blood was collected, patients with Susac syndrome were therapy-naive, were taking corticosteroids, or were receiving intravenous immunoglobulin alone.

Roughly 0.45 to 1 ug RNA was reverse transcribed with random hexamers. A single record per CDR3 protein comes from TCRdb applying MiXCR to the immunoSEQ multiplex PCR reads. The table lists roughly 200,000 distinct CDR3 sequences, 85% to 95% of them singletons. The clonotype was recovered from a human donor with Susac syndrome. Sequencing was performed on CD4+ T cells from PBMCs.

The CDR3 loop is CASSRLAGGKNIQYF. The DNA of the CDR3 is TGTGCCAGCAGCCGACTAGCGGGGGGTAAAAACATTCAGTACTTC. This chain joins TRBV6-5 and TRBJ2-4; TRBD2 matches at 13 bases. Germline CDR1 is MNHEY and CDR2 is SVGAGI. V lost 6 bases to trimming and J lost 4 bases; unmatched junction nucleotides: 3. CDR3 length equals 15 residues.